Shown below are 4 T cell receptor beta chains from a single sample sequenced in a study of CD8 T cells in Susac syndrome. Reverse transcription of roughly 0.5 to 1 ug RNA was performed with random hexamers. MiXCR, applied by TCRdb to the immunoSEQ multiplex PCR reads, yields one record per CDR3 protein. This repertoire shows about 300,000 distinct CDR3 sequences, 65% to 90% found once; its top ten account for around 0.22%. Sequencing was performed on CD8+ T cells from PBMCs. Receptors were obtained from a human donor with multiple sclerosis.

The chain links TRBV5-6 to TRBJ2-1; TRBD2 is a possible D gene (5 bases). The CDR3 runs to 10 residues. Germline values: CDR1 SGHDT, CDR2 YYEEEE. Trimming removed 7 bases at V and 7 bases at J, with 6 bases between. The CDR3 region is CASGGNEQFF. CDR3 bases: TGTGCCAGCGGCGGGAATGAGCAGTTCTTC.

This chain joins TRBV12-3 or TRBV12-4 and TRBJ1-1; a possible D gene is TRBD1 (6 bases). The length of the CDR3 is 12 residues. The V and J ends lost 3 bases and 10 bases respectively, with 12 bases between them. The DNA of the CDR3 is TGTGCCAGCAGTTTCCCTAGGGGGGCAGCTTTCTTT. Residues: CASSFPRGAAFF.

The gene calls are TRBV11-2 and TRBJ2-2; D is possibly TRBD1 or TRBD2 (5 bases each). The germline V and J ends were trimmed by 8 bases and 7 bases, with 23 bases remaining between them. Germline V CDR1 and CDR2: SGHAT, FQNNGV. This CDR3 is built from 16 residues. This chain's CDR3 is CASLPPGPHKVGELFF. CDR3 in DNA: TGTGCCAGCCTCCCACCGGGACCCCACAAGGTCGGGGAGCTGTTTTTT. The full variable domain, with the rest looked up from reference TRBV11-2 and TRBJ2-2, is EAGVAQSPRYKIIEKRQSVAFWCNPISGHATLYWYQQILGQGPKLLIQFQNNGVVDDSQLPKDRFSAERLKGVDSTLKIQPAKLEDSAVYLCASLPPGPHKVGELFFGEGSRLTVL.

V usage is TRBV18 and J usage is TRBJ2-7; 8 bases are shared with TRBD2. The CDR3 sequence is 16 residues long. Germline V gene sequence: CDR1 KGHSH, CDR2 LQKENI. V dropped 2 bases and J dropped 3; count of bases not matched to a gene: 9. CDR3 nucleotide sequence: TGTGCCAGCTCACCAAGCAGCGGGAGCCTTGACTACGAGCAGTACTTC. As protein: CASSPSSGSLDYEQYF.